This TCR beta chain originates from a study of regulatory T cells in long-lasting Graves disease (dated by TCRdb to 2020 to 2023). For context, the study as a whole: Newly diagnosed Graves' disease patients had taken antithyroid drugs for less than 3 months. The study was conducted in China and was registered as a clinical trial. A total of 33 samples underwent TCR sequencing: about 13 from persistent and about 20 from newly diagnosed Graves' disease patients. Patients with persistent Graves' disease were compared with patients with newly diagnosed Graves' disease using TCR sequencing and RNA sequencing of peripheral blood. Broader findings and caveats from the paper: Lower TCR Shannon entropy and fewer highly expanded clones were observed in persistent Graves' disease patients than in newly diagnosed patients, which suggested clonal expansion. Patients with persistent disease shared more public clonotypes (approximately 2,500) than newly diagnosed patients did (more than 900). The authors noted that the small sample size was a limitation that may lower accuracy. Sequencing and analysis were restricted to the TCR beta chain. Because the primary lesion, thyroid tissue, could not be accessed, the study looked at peripheral blood alone. Preferential use of TRBV28, TRBJ1-2 and TRBJ2-5 was observed in persistent disease, whereas TRBV20-1 and TRBJ2-1 were favored in newly diagnosed disease.

This clonotype was observed many times. The antigen it binds to is not known. One base away there is no much larger clone; base qualities are not given. The CDR3 runs 16 residues from the cysteine to the phenylalanine. Only the CDR3 portion is preserved as DNA: 48 bases, with reading frame beginning at the first base. V gives up 1 base and J gives up 5 bases, and the segment between their germline ends measures 14 bases. For CDR1 and CDR2, the germline V gene lists SGHVS and FQNEAQ. The library was obtained by multiplex PCR. Sequencing instrument: Illumina HiSeq 4000. CDR3 regions were amplified by Arm-PCR with iRepertoire HTBI primers to construct TCR beta libraries. PCR products were gel purified before sequencing. Concerning the study's data processing: A total of fewer than 80 TRBV and 14 TRBJ segments were identified across samples and were used for gene usage analysis of CDR3 amino acid clonotypes. Filtered high-quality paired reads were merged into contigs using COPE and FqMerger. BLAST was used to align contigs to the IMGT TRBV, TRBD and TRBJ reference genes, and CDR3 was defined following IMGT. Any clonotype with a frequency above 0.1% was classified as a highly expanded clone. Repertoire diversity was measured by Shannon entropy, and V-J evenness by the Gini coefficient. Public clonotypes were defined as clonotypes shared by more than one individual. The public reads were quality trimmed at Q25 with fastp and then assembled into clones with MiXCR by TCRdb, keeping productive beta chains. Identical CDR3 proteins give one entry, which carries the most common genes and DNA. TCRdb, not the original authors, processed these V and J calls. The table for this sample lists around 420,000 distinct CDR3 sequences; around 16% of them were counted only once. The top ten clonotypes cover over 7% of the sample.

The label giving this sample's time point can be read as: newly diagnosed GD, antithyroid drugs for less than 3 months. RNA was extracted from PBMCs in TRIzol for both TCR sequencing and RNA sequencing. The diagnosis of Graves' disease followed American Thyroid Association guidelines. The patients came from an endocrinology department in Xi'an, China. Each patient gave about 9.1 milliliters of peripheral blood, collected in an EDTA anticoagulant tube. Ficoll Paque Plus density gradient separation was used to isolate PBMCs, and no additional T cell sorting was done. An Agilent 2100 Bioanalyzer and agarose gel were used to assess RNA quality, and a NanoDrop 2000 was used to measure RNA concentration. The same specimen was also included in a second study, on T cells in Graves' hyperthyroidism and ophthalmopathy. The second paper further reports: Stable Graves' hyperthyroidism was defined as the absence of progression to ophthalmopathy over 18 months of follow-up. Hyperthyroidism patients were newly diagnosed, with disease duration under 2 months, and aged 18 to 65 years. Exclusion was applied to patients with uncontrolled infections, other autoimmune diseases, pregnancy or lactation. Diagnoses were based on clinical symptoms, serum thyroxine and TRAb, thyroid ultrasound and orbital computed tomography. A first-round RT-PCR of the TCR CDR3 used the HTBI primer set with the Qiagen OneStep RT-PCR kit. Blood samples also contained most of the expanded thyroid clonotypes (frequency above 0.001), which suggests that blood repertoires may reflect thyroid immune responses. In cross-validation, a model built on a 13 V-J signature told ophthalmopathy apart from stable hyperthyroidism with just under 90% sensitivity and around 81% specificity, and in testing the same model reached 80%/75%. In validation, the model predicted progression to ophthalmopathy with 60% to 71% sensitivity and 72% to 85% specificity, a median of 6.5 months before onset. A discovery cohort of about a hundred patients, about 40 with Graves' ophthalmopathy and fewer than 65 with stable Graves' hyperthyroidism, was used to find distinguishing TCR V-J signatures. Prospective prediction of ophthalmopathy was tested in an independent validation cohort of approximately 19 hyperthyroidism patients and 17 patients who later progressed to ophthalmopathy. The 95 to 100 discovery patients were randomly divided into training and test sets at a 7:3 ratio. In over five Graves' hyperthyroidism patients, the study also compared T-cell repertoires from thyroid tissue with T-cell repertoires from blood. Once sampling was done, hyperthyroidism patients were given methimazole at a starting dose of 30 mg daily, whereas ophthalmopathy patients were given high-dose intravenous methylprednisolone. The libraries were constructed in a second round of multiplex PCR and then size-selected and purified. Paired-end sequencing of the libraries was performed with 100 bp reads on an Illumina HiSeq2000. SOAPnuke was used to process the raw data, throwing out any read that contained adapters or uncalled bases, had a mean Phred below 15, or lacked an exact constant-primer or identifier match. High-quality paired reads were merged with COPE v1.2.5, and unique nucleotide sequences were defined as clonotypes. MiTCR v1.1 was used to align the clonotypes against IMGT TRBV, TRBD and TRBJ reference segments. The analysis included only V-J combinations with a frequency above 0.0001, which together covered approximately 99% of the repertoires. A TCS score was defined as the ratio between F50 (clonal expansion) and ExV (chaos), using BLOSUM62-based TCRdist between CDR3 peptides within each V-J. Welch's t-statistics and random forest reduced roughly 530 V-J features to 13, which were used in a naive Bayes classifier (R e1071). No statistical method was used to set the sample size in advance, and investigators knew the group allocation. TCR Vbeta CDR3 sequencing of roughly 140 peripheral blood samples (over 40 ophthalmopathy, 75 to 80 hyperthyroidism and roughly 17 progressor patients) is reported in the paper.

This TCR was recovered from a woman between 40 and 55 years old with Graves disease. Donor details come from another sample of the same person, matched by shared clones. Sequencing used peripheral blood mononuclear cells (PBMCs), obtained at new diagnosis, from a patient treated with antithyroid drugs. Recombination linked TRBV7-8 to TRBJ2-2; a weak D assignment points to TRBD2 (7 bases agree). The bases are TGTGCCAGCAGCTTAGGAGGGGGGGCGCGGACCGGGGAGCTGTTTTTT. It specifies CASSLGGGARTGELFF.